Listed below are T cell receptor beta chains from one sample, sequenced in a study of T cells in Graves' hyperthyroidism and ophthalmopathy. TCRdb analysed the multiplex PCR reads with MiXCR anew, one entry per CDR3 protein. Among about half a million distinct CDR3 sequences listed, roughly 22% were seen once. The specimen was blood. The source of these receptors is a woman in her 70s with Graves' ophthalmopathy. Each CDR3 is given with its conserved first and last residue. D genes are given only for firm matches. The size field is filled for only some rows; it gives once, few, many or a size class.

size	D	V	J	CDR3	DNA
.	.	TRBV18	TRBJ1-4	CASSPGGWDEKLFF	TGTGCCAGCTCACCGGGGGGCTGGGATGAAAAACTGTTTTTT
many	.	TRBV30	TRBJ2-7	CAWNRGPYEQYF	TGTGCCTGGAATCGGGGGCCCTACGAGCAGTACTTC
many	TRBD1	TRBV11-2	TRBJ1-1	CASSLQGAPEAFF	TGTGCCAGCAGCTTACAGGGGGCACCTGAAGCTTTCTTT
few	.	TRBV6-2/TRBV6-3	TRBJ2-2	CASHVWAGELFF	TGTGCCAGCCACGTCTGGGCCGGGGAGCTGTTTTTT
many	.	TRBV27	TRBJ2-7	CASSLRGHSYEQYF	TGTGCCAGCAGTTTAAGGGGCCACTCCTACGAGCAGTACTTC
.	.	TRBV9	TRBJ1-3	CASSPQTVSGNTIYF	TGTGCCAGCAGCCCCCAGACAGTCTCTGGAAACACCATATATTTT
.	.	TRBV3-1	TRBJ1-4	CASSHTSTTRLNHEKLFF	TGTGCCAGCAGCCACACCTCTACTACACGCCTTAACCATGAAAAACTGTTTTTT
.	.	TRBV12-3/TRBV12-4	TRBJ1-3	CASRTGPSGNTIYF	TGTGCCAGCAGGACAGGTCCCTCTGGAAACACCATATATTTT
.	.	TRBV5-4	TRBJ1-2	CASSGTLLGGYTF	TGTGCCAGCAGCGGGACTCTTCTAGGGGGCTACACCTTC
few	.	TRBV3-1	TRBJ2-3	CASSLRYTQYF	TGTGCCAGCAGCTTGCGATATACGCAGTATTTT
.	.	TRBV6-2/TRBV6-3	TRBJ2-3	CASTERAEDTQYF	TGTGCCAGCACGGAAAGGGCGGAAGATACGCAGTATTTT
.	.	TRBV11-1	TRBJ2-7	CASSLTATHIYEQYF	TGTGCCAGCAGCCTCACAGCCACCCACATCTACGAGCAGTACTTC
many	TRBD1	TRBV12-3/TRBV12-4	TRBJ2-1	CASTLRDRYNEQFF	TGTGCCAGCACCCTCCGGGACAGATACAATGAGCAGTTCTTC
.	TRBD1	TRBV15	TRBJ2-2	CATSRDQGANTGELFF	TGTGCCACCAGCAGAGATCAGGGGGCGAACACCGGGGAGCTGTTTTTT
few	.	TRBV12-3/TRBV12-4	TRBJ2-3	CASSSPWEGTDTQYF	TGTGCCAGCAGTTCACCCTGGGAAGGGACAGATACGCAGTATTTT
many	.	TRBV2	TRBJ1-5	CASTHQGRNQPQHF	TGTGCCAGCACCCATCAGGGGAGGAATCAGCCCCAGCATTTT
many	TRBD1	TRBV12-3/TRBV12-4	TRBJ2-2	CASSPLKDRAPGELFF	TGTGCCAGCAGTCCCCTGAAGGACAGGGCTCCCGGGGAGCTGTTTTTT
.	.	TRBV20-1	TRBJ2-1	CSASPSSSYNEQFF	TGCAGTGCTAGCCCATCAAGTTCCTACAATGAGCAGTTCTTC
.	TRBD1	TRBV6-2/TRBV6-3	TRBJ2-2	CASSYLWTGEAGELFF	TGTGCCAGCAGTTACCTGTGGACAGGGGAGGCCGGGGAGCTGTTTTTT
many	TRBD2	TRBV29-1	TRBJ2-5	CSVPAAGGWETQYF	TGCAGCGTTCCAGCAGCGGGAGGGTGGGAGACCCAGTACTTC
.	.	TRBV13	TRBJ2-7	CASSPGGGSDEQYF	TGTGCCAGCAGCCCGGGGGGCGGGAGTGATGAGCAGTACTTC
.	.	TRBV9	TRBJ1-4	CASSGGSGKLFF	TGTGCCAGCAGCGGGGGGTCGGGAAAACTGTTTTTT
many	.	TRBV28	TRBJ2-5	CASSLVPGTQYF	TGTGCCAGCAGTTTGGTCCCGGGGACCCAGTACTTC
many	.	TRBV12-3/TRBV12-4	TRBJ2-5	CASSLRARETQYF	TGTGCCAGCAGTTTACGAGCGCGGGAGACCCAGTACTTC
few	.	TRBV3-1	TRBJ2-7	CASSQKGYEQYF	TGTGCCAGCAGCCAAAAGGGTTACGAGCAGTACTTC
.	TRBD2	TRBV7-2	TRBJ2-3	CASSLDVLAGGPNTQYF	TGTGCCAGCAGCTTAGATGTCCTAGCGGGAGGGCCGAATACGCAGTATTTT
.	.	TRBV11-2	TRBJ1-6	CASSLQEAHSPLHF	TGTGCCAGCAGCTTGCAAGAAGCCCATTCACCCCTCCACTTT
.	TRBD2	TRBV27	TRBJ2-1	CASSKGLAGIYNEQFF	TGTGCCAGCAGTAAGGGACTAGCGGGGATCTACAATGAGCAGTTCTTC
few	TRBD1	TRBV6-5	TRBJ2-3	CASSTTGGVIPTDTQYF	TGTGCCAGCAGTACCACAGGGGGCGTAATACCCACAGATACGCAGTATTTT
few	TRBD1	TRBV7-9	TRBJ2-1	CASRGQGLPYNEQFF	TGTGCCAGCAGGGGACAGGGGCTTCCCTACAATGAGCAGTTCTTC
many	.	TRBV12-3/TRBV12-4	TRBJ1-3	CASIPWGSGNTIYF	TGTGCCAGCATTCCTTGGGGCTCTGGAAACACCATATATTTT
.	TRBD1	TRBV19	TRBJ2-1	CASSMDRGIFYNEQFF	TGTGCCAGTAGTATGGACAGGGGGATTTTCTACAATGAGCAGTTCTTC
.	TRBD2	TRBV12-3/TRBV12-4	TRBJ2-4	CASTSHPGGAEENIQYF	TGTGCCAGCACCTCCCACCCGGGGGGGGCTGAGGAGAACATTCAGTACTTC
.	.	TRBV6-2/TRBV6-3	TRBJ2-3	CVSSDSRDTQYF	TGTGTCAGCAGCGACAGCAGAGATACGCAGTATTTT
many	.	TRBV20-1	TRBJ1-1	CSAERARRTEAFF	TGCAGTGCCGAGAGGGCGAGGCGGACTGAAGCTTTCTTT
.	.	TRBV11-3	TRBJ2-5	CASSAEGPGTTIQETQYF	TGTGCCAGCAGCGCCGAAGGACCAGGGACAACCATCCAAGAGACCCAGTACTTC
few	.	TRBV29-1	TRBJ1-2	CSVQGRQDKGYGYTF	TGCAGCGTCCAAGGGCGACAAGACAAGGGGTATGGCTACACCTTC
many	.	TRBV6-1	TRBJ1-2	CASSEEWGRSYGYTF	TGTGCCAGCAGTGAAGAATGGGGGCGCTCCTATGGCTACACCTTC
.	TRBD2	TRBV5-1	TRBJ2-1	CASSLEAPRGDNEQFF	TGCGCCAGCAGCTTGGAAGCGCCTCGGGGGGACAATGAGCAGTTCTTC
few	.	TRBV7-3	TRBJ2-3	CASSLTSSADTQYF	TGTGCCAGCAGCTTGACCTCTAGCGCAGATACGCAGTATTTT
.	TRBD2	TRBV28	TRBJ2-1	CASSSLAVSSYNEQFF	TGTGCCAGCAGTAGTCTAGCGGTTAGCTCCTACAATGAGCAGTTCTTC
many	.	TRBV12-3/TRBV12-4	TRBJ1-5	CASSLRRGTGNQPQHF	TGTGCCAGCAGTTTGAGACGGGGGACGGGCAATCAGCCCCAGCATTTT
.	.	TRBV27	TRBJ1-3	CASSFGRDLSGNTIYF	TGTGCCAGCAGTTTTGGGAGGGATCTCTCTGGAAACACCATATATTTT
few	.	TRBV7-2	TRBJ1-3	CASCTGHSGNTIYF	TGTGCCAGCTGCACGGGTCACTCTGGAAACACCATATATTTT
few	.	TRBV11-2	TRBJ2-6	CASSFSPRANVLTF	TGTGCCAGCAGCTTTAGTCCGAGGGCCAACGTCCTGACTTTC
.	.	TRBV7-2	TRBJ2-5	CASSLALKGRGKVVQETQYF	TGTGCCAGCAGCTTAGCGCTAAAAGGACGGGGGAAAGTAGTTCAAGAGACCCAGTACTTC
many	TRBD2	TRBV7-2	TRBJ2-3	CASSPHGGSDTQYF	TGTGCCAGCAGCCCCCACGGCGGGAGCGATACGCAGTATTTT
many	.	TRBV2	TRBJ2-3	CASSVMGTSTDTQYF	TGTGCCAGCAGTGTGATGGGGACAAGCACAGATACGCAGTATTTT
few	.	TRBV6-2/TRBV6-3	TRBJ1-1	CASSTDWEGVRTEAFF	TGTGCCAGCAGCACCGATTGGGAGGGGGTAAGGACTGAAGCTTTCTTT
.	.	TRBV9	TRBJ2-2	CASSVATSATGELFF	TGTGCCAGCAGCGTAGCTACCTCGGCCACCGGGGAGCTGTTTTTT
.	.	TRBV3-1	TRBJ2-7	CASSPNVQKTLEQYF	TGTGCCAGCAGCCCAAACGTCCAGAAAACCCTTGAGCAGTACTTC
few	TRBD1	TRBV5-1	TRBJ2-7	CASSTQPDRVYEQYF	TGCGCCAGCAGCACACAACCGGACAGGGTATACGAGCAGTACTTC
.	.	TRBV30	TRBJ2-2	CAWIGGSGWNTGELFF	TGTGCCTGGATAGGGGGCAGCGGGTGGAACACCGGGGAGCTGTTTTTT